The clone carrying this TCR beta chain has more than one count but fewer than ten. Its antigen is undetermined. Germline trimming cut 0 bases from V and 8 bases from J; bases unmatched to any gene: 3. This CDR3 has 14 amino acids. Germline V gene data show CDR1 as MNHEY and CDR2 as SVGAGI. The sample comes from a study of cytomegalovirus exposure and HLA in healthy donors. General study points: A few CMV-associated chains proved CMV antigen-specific in vitro. V- and J-gene trimming of TCR beta was linked (in a later analysis) to a missense DCLRE1C variant. CMV serostatus was the sole immune exposure data available. A later analysis found common viral pathogens apparently linked to several of the most significant clusters.

The study ran its PCR with 60 Vbeta and 13 Jbeta primers. Generated by immunoSEQ multiplex PCR, the TCRdb table keeps only in-frame clones and is missing some. The sample carries around 92,000 clones, 65% to 75% recorded once. Sample: PBMCs. The sequence derives from a female donor in good health and CMV-seropositive. This chain uses TRBV6-5 with TRBJ1-4; 7 bases match TRBD1. In DNA form, the CDR3 reads TGTGCCAGCAGTTACTCGATCAGGGGGGAAAAACTGTTTTTT. This gives the protein CASSYSIRGEKLFF.